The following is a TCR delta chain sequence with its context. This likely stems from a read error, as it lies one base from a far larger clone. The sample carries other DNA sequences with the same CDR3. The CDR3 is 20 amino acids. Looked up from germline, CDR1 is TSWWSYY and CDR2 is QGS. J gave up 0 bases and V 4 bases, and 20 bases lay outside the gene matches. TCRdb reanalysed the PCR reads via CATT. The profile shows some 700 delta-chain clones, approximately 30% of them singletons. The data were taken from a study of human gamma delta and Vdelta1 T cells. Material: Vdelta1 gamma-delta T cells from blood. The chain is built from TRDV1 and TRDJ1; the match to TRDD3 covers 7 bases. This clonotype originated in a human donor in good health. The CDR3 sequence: CALGVNFPSYRGGYTDKLIF. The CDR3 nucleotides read TGTGCTCTTGGGGTCAATTTCCCTTCGTACAGGGGGGGATACACCGATAAACTCATCTTT.